This entry lists 9 T cell receptor beta chains sequenced from one sample in a study of breast tumors, draining lymph nodes, adjacent tissues. Samples came from axillary lymph nodes draining the breast cancer. TCRdb re-analysed the multiplex PCR reads in MiXCR, keeping a single row per CDR3 protein. Found here are roughly 260,000 distinct CDR3 sequences, under 35% of them singletons; the top ten hold more than 0.85%. The sequenced material came from axillary lymph node tissue. The receptor set was obtained from a female donor with breast cancer. Some clones in this sample may be carry-over from other donors' samples.

There are many counts of this clonotype. This chain connects TRBV7-8 to TRBJ2-1; no clear D gene. The CDR3 has 13 amino acids. With 2 bases removed from V and 15 bases from J, the gap between germline ends came to 17 bases. Germline V gives CDR1 SGHVS, CDR2 FQNEAQ. The CDR3 spells CASSLLGVGVWFF. The CDR3, as DNA: TGTGCCAGCAGCTTATTAGGCGTCGGAGTATGGTTCTTC.

This clonotype was recorded at least ten times. The chain has TRBV20-1 and TRBJ2-7; tentatively, D is TRBD2 (5 bases). Trimming cost V 5 bases and J 6 bases, with 11 bases left between them. The CDR3 has 11 amino acids. Germline V gene lookup returns CDR1 DFQATT and CDR2 SNEGSKA (reference sequence). For the CDR3, the DNA is TGCAGTGCTCCACTAGGTGTCGAGCAGTACTTC. This codes for CSAPLGVEQYF.

V and J are TRBV11-2 and TRBJ2-1; 7 bases map to TRBD1. CDR1 is SGHAT, CDR2 FQNNGV, per germline. The CDR3 extends over 17 amino acids. V was pared by 5 bases and J by 5 bases, with 15 bases of the junction left unmatched. CDR3 DNA sequence: TGTGCCAGCAGCCCGACCCGAACCGGGACAGCAAACAATGAGCAGTTCTTC. Translated, it gives CASSPTRTGTANNEQFF.

The chain combines TRBV15 with TRBJ2-2, with TRBD2 identical over 13 bases. The trim removed 3 bases at V and 8 bases at J, leaving 9 bases unmatched. CDR3 length equals 17 residues. In germline, CDR1 is LNHNV, CDR2 YYDKDF (reference sequence). The CDR3 DNA reads as TGTGCCACCAGCAGGGGACTAGCGGGAAGGAACAATGGGGAGCTGTTTTTT. It is translated as CATSRGLAGRNNGELFF.

In the case of this clonotype: Its ends do not fully match the called genes, so a read error is possible. The CDR3 loop reads CAGSPRTRSSYNEQFF. CDR3 sequence (DNA): TGTGCCGGCAGCCCTCGGACTAGGAGCTCCTACAATGAGCAGTTCTTT. The chain is built from TRBV7-8 and TRBJ2-1; 7 bases are a match to TRBD2. This CDR3 is 16 amino acids long. CDR1 and CDR2 (germline): SGHVS, FQNEAQ. Full variable domain (remainder filled in from reference TRBV7-8 and TRBJ2-1): GAGVSQSPRYKVAKRGQDVALRCDPISGHVSLFWYQQALGQGPEFLTYFQNEAQLDKSGLPSDRFFAERPEGSVSTLKIQRTQQEDSAVYLCAGSPRTRSSYNEQFFGPGTRLTVL.

The V call is TRBV7-3, the J call TRBJ2-2; TRBD2 matches at 10 bases. Germline assignment: CDR1 SGHTA and CDR2 FQGTGA. The CDR3 has 14 residues. The CDR3 bases are TGTGCTAGAGGGCTAGCGGGAGCCCCCGGGGAGCTGTTTTTT. This codes for CARGLAGAPGELFF.

This clonotype was detected a few times. V is TRBV20-1 and J is TRBJ2-7, with D unclear. The germline gives CDR1 DFQATT, CDR2 SNEGSKA (reference sequence). The V gene lost 6 bases and the J gene lost 6 bases, with 21 bases spanning the gap. The CDR3 spans 14 residues. CDR3 region: CSATWVGSTSEQYF. The CDR3 nucleotides are TGCAGTGCGACTTGGGTAGGATCAACCTCCGAGCAGTACTTC.

This clonotype was picked up many times. The gene calls are TRBV6-6 and TRBJ2-7, with 8 bases that match TRBD2. CDR3 length: 12 residues. J lost 4 bases, V lost 9 bases, and 5 bases had no gene match. Germline V CDR1 and CDR2: MNHNY, SVGAGI (reference sequence). This CDR3 reads CASSGGGYEQYF. The CDR3 nucleotides are TGTGCCAGTTCGGGAGGGGGTTACGAGCAGTACTTC.

The chain has TRBV10-3 and TRBJ1-2, with 7 bases matching TRBD1. CDR1 is ENHRY and CDR2 is SYGVKD in the germline V gene. CDR3 length: 12 residues. With 11 bases clipped from V and 5 bases from J, the junction kept 8 bases outside the gene matches. CDR3 region: CAPGTVIYGYTF. The CDR3 bases are TGTGCCCCCGGGACAGTCATTTATGGCTACACCTTC.